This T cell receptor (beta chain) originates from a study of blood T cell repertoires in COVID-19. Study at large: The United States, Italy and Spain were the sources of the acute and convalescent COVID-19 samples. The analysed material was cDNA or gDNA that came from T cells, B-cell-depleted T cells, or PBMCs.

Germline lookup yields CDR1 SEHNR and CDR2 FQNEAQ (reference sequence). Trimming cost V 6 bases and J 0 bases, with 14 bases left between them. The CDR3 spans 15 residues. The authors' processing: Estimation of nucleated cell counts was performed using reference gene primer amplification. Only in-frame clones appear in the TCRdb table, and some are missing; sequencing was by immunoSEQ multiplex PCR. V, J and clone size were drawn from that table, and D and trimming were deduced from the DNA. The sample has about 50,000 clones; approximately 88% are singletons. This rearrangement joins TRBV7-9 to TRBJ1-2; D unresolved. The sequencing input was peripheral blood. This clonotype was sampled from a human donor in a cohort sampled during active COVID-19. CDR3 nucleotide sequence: TGTGCCAGCAGGAATGTGAGGCATCCTAACTATGGCTACACCTTC. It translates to CASRNVRHPNYGYTF.